The 13 T cell receptor beta chains listed next were all sequenced from one sample in a study of CD8 T cells in Susac syndrome. RNA amounts of roughly 0.5 to 1 ug underwent reverse transcription with random hexamers. TCRdb independently ran MiXCR on the immunoSEQ multiplex PCR reads; one entry per CDR3 protein. The sample holds 300,000 to 350,000 distinct CDR3 sequences, 92% seen once. Specimen: CD4+ T cells from PBMCs. The receptors here all came from a human donor with multiple sclerosis.

This clonotype was seen a handful of times. The J gene is TRBJ2-1, the V gene TRBV12-3 or TRBV12-4; D gene ambiguous. The CDR3 has 11 amino acids. Trimming stripped 9 bases from V and 3 bases from J, with 6 bases between. The CDR3 is CASSGYNEQFF. The CDR3 nucleotides read TGTGCCAGTAGTGGCTACAATGAGCAGTTCTTC.

This chain connects TRBV5-6 to TRBJ2-7; TRBD2 agrees at 9 bases. The CDR3 extends over 17 amino acids. The trim removed 4 bases at V and 5 bases at J, leaving 16 bases unmatched. Germline V gene sequence: CDR1 SGHDT, CDR2 YYEEEE. CDR3 DNA: TGTGCCAGCAGCCCGGCCTCCTATCTAGCGGGGCGGAACGAGCAGTACTTC. It translates to CASSPASYLAGRNEQYF. Full variable domain (remainder filled in from reference TRBV5-6 and TRBJ2-7): DAGVTQSPTHLIKTRGQQVTLRCSPKSGHDTVSWYQQALGQGPQFIFQYYEEEERQRGNFPDRFSGHQFPNYSSELNVNALLLGDSALYLCASSPASYLAGRNEQYFGPGTRLTVT.

This clonotype was recorded a few times. This chain's CDR3 is CAWSVRGADTQYF. DNA for the CDR3: TGTGCCTGGAGTGTCCGAGGGGCAGATACGCAGTATTTT. The chain is built from TRBV30 and TRBJ2-3; the D gene could be TRBD1 or TRBD2 (5 bases each). V was shortened by 0 bases and J by 4 bases, with 8 bases between the two germline ends. CDR3 length: 13 amino acids. Germline V gene lookup returns CDR1 GTSNPN and CDR2 SVGIG (reference sequence).

The chain recombines TRBV30 with TRBJ2-1, with 12 bases that match TRBD2. The CDR3 is made up of 14 amino acids. CDR1 GTSNPN and CDR2 SVGIG come from the germline V gene (reference sequence). The ends lost 5 bases at V and 10 bases at J; junction bases unmatched: 9. The CDR3 loop reads CAWDPGLAGREQFF. DNA for the CDR3: TGTGCCTGGGACCCGGGACTAGCGGGCAGGGAGCAGTTCTTC. Combining the CDR3 with reference TRBV30 and TRBJ2-1 gives the whole variable domain SQTIHQWPATLVQPVGSPLSLECTVEGTSNPNLYWYRQAAGRGLQLLFYSVGIGQISSEVPQNLSASRPQDRQFILSSKKLLLSDSGFYLCAWDPGLAGREQFFGPGTRLTVL.

V is TRBV6-2 or TRBV6-3 and J is TRBJ1-4, with D uncertain. Trimming removed 0 bases from V and 0 bases from J, with 8 bases in between. Germline V CDR1 and CDR2: MNHEY, SVGEGT. The CDR3 has 16 residues. This CDR3 is CASSYSPGSTNEKLFF. CDR3 nucleotide sequence: TGTGCCAGCAGTTACTCTCCGGGGTCAACTAATGAAAAACTGTTTTTT.

J is TRBJ2-5 and V is TRBV3-1; D is undetermined. CDR3 length: 14 amino acids. Germline V gene lookup returns CDR1 LGHDT and CDR2 YNNKEL (reference sequence). Trimming shortened V by 0 bases and J by 5 bases, and 10 bases separated the two germline ends. The DNA for the CDR3 is TGTGCCAGCAGCCAAGATACGATTGCGGAGACCCAGTACTTC. Translating gives CASSQDTIAETQYF.

This rearrangement joins TRBV28 to TRBJ2-1, with 7 bases matching TRBD2. Germline V gives CDR1 MDHEN, CDR2 SYDVKM. V lost 2 bases, J lost 6 bases, and 7 bases stayed unmatched. This CDR3 is 15 amino acids long. The CDR3 protein is CASSLREPGGNEQFF. The CDR3, as DNA: TGTGCCAGCAGTTTACGGGAGCCGGGGGGCAATGAGCAGTTCTTC.

The chain couples TRBV6-6 to TRBJ2-7; tentatively, D is TRBD1 or TRBD2 (5 bases each). V shed 2 bases and J shed 3 bases, with 14 bases lying between them. CDR3 length equals 15 residues. Per the germline V gene, CDR1 is MNHNY and CDR2 is SVGAGI (reference sequence). As DNA, the CDR3 is TGTGCCAGCAGTTACGGGACCGGAGCAATCTACGAGCAGTACTTC. Translation gives CASSYGTGAIYEQYF.

This chain uses TRBV15 with TRBJ2-4; 7 positions match TRBD2. The CDR3 is made up of 15 amino acids. V was pared by 0 bases and J by 6 bases, with 5 bases of the junction left unmatched. Germline assignment: CDR1 LNHNV and CDR2 YYDKDF (reference sequence). CDR3 in amino acids: CATSRDTGGSNIQYF. The DNA of the CDR3 is TGTGCCACCAGCAGAGACACGGGAGGATCAAACATTCAGTACTTC.

This clonotype was counted a single time. The chain recombines TRBV16 with TRBJ1-5, with a weak D call TRBD1 (6 bases). CDR3 length: 18 amino acids. Trimming took 5 bases from V and 3 from J, leaving 23 bases between them. Germline-derived CDR1 and CDR2 are KGHSY and FQNENV. The CDR3 coding sequence is TGTGCCAGCAGCACACCCGGGGGGGGCGCCAGGGTCAATCAGCCCCAGCATTTT. This sequence encodes CASSTPGGGARVNQPQHF.

The V and J genes are TRBV12-3 or TRBV12-4 and TRBJ2-7; possibly TRBD1 for D (6 bases). V shed 5 bases and J shed 2 bases, with 16 bases lying between them. This CDR3 comprises 15 residues. As DNA, the CDR3 is TGTGCCAGCAGTAACAGGGAATCAGGGGCCTACGAGCAGTACTTC. Its translation is CASSNRESGAYEQYF.

The chain combines TRBV4-2 with TRBJ1-3; 7 positions agree with TRBD1. V was pared by 3 bases and J by 4 bases, with 9 bases of the junction left unmatched. This CDR3 is built from 16 residues. In germline, CDR1 is LGHNA, CDR2 YNFKEQ. CDR3 sequence: CASSQPTGPKGNTIYF. CDR3 DNA: TGTGCCAGCAGCCAGCCGACAGGGCCGAAAGGAAACACCATATATTTT.

The J gene is TRBJ2-5, the V gene TRBV20-1, with TRBD2 matching over 12 bases. The V gene end was trimmed by 5 bases and the J gene end by 5 bases; junction bases not matched to a gene: 6. The CDR3 length is 14 residues. The germline gives CDR1 DFQATT, CDR2 SNEGSKA (reference sequence). The CDR3 sequence: CSAPRTSGIETQYF. DNA of the CDR3: TGCAGTGCTCCACGGACTAGCGGGATTGAGACCCAGTACTTC.